Sequencing of this TCR beta chain was carried out in a study of T cells in Graves' hyperthyroidism and ophthalmopathy. Study results and caveats: A model built on 13 V-J features separated ophthalmopathy from stable hyperthyroidism.

Patients showing uncontrolled infection, other autoimmune disease, pregnancy or lactation were ineligible. Fresh 10 ml peripheral blood yielded PBMCs. In its sample, this clonotype was seen a few times. What it binds is not known. The V gene lost 2 bases and the J gene lost 9 bases, with 26 bases spanning the gap. Germline CDR1 reads SGHTA; CDR2 reads FQGTGA. There are 17 residues in the CDR3. TCR beta CDR3 regions were amplified from RNA transcripts. During a first-round RT-PCR of the TCR CDR3, the HTBI primer set was used. From the multiplex PCR reads, TCRdb called clonotypes with MiXCR, one entry per CDR3 protein. Among around 350,000 distinct CDR3 sequences listed, roughly 15% were seen once.

The V gene is TRBV7-3, the J gene TRBJ2-7; D might be TRBD2 (6 bases). This receptor was obtained from a woman between 25 and 40 years old with Graves' ophthalmopathy. The material sequenced was blood. Written as DNA, the CDR3 is TGTGCCAGCAGCTTACTCGGGAACCGGGACTCCCAAGGTGTGCAGTACTTC. As protein: CASSLLGNRDSQGVQYF.